The table lists the clone carrying this T cell receptor (beta chain) with a few counts. Its antigen remains unknown. These data originate in a study of early T cells in non-severe SARS-CoV-2 infection. Study-level background: Chains stayed unpaired after sequencing of bulk RNA from unsorted whole blood.

Unique molecular identifiers (one per individual cDNA molecule) were attached. Each CDR3 protein gets one entry after TCRdb re-called the 5' RACE reads with MiXCR. The sample has 75,000 to 80,000 distinct CDR3 sequences; roughly 12% are singletons. The study's findings and limits: In VDJdb matching, anti-spike CD8 responses were favored while private and CD4 specificities went missing.

The CDR3 extends over 15 amino acids. Germline CDR1 is LGHDT and CDR2 is YNNKEL (reference sequence). V gave up 0 bases and J gave up 4 bases, with 12 bases separating them. The sequence was obtained from an adult who was a healthcare worker with PCR-confirmed SARS-CoV-2 infection or an uninfected control (not recorded which). The sample in question was whole blood, obtained at baseline. The chain has TRBV3-1 and TRBJ1-2; no firm D call. CDR3 in amino acids: CASSQDGRGLYGYTF. CDR3 nucleotides: TGTGCCAGCAGCCAAGACGGTCGCGGACTCTATGGCTACACCTTC. Supplemented by reference TRBV3-1 and TRBJ1-2, the full variable domain reads DTAVSQTPKYLVTQMGNDKSIKCEQNLGHDTMYWYKQDSKKFLKIMFSYNNKELIINETVPNRFSPKSPDKAHLNLHINSLELGDSAVYFCASSQDGRGLYGYTFGSGTRLTVV.